A single T cell receptor beta chain is shown here with its context. Its recognized antigen is unknown. Per-base qualities were not stored, and no clone one base away is much larger. In light of the paper, this sample's time point label describes: week 47, end of study. A 20-mer mutant IDH1 peptide at 300 micrograms in Montanide made up each vaccine dose, which was injected subcutaneously together with topical imiquimod. Eight vaccinations were administered to patients in weeks 1, 3, 5, 7, 11, 15, 19 and 23, corresponding to visits V03 through V10. The donors had newly diagnosed IDH1-mutant astrocytomas of WHO grade 3 or 4 that showed loss of nuclear ATRX. The samples were drawn from NOA16, a multicentre, single-arm, open-label phase I trial in Germany that tested a mutant IDH1 peptide vaccine in humans for the first time. Genomic DNA for TCRB sequencing was isolated from EDTA blood with the DNeasy Blood and Tissue Kit.

The library was generated by the immunoSEQ multiplex PCR assay. Following the manufacturer's protocol, the hsTCRB Kit was used to amplify rearranged TCR beta chain sequences. An Illumina MiSeq was used to sequence the TCRB libraries. As for the authors' bioinformatics: Demultiplexing, trimming and gene mapping were performed with the kit vendor's proprietary platform. Here the immuneACCESS table is served through TCRdb, limited to in-frame sequences with V and J called. Missing clones are a known gap in these copies; in checked studies unresolved V genes cover under half, and the rest lacks a known reason. For V, J and clone size, that table is used; D and trimming come from the DNA. The sample table records around 33,000 clones; about 87% of these occur just once. The ten largest clones capture 9.5% to 15% of the sample. This sample is part of a study of a mutant IDH1 vaccine in newly diagnosed glioma (dated by TCRdb to about 2021). Regarding the complete study: Vaccination began 4-6 weeks after radiotherapy alone, or alongside temozolomide cycles in the chemotherapy-containing groups. Of the roughly 32 patients who were treated, about 62% were male and about 40% were female, and the mean age was roughly 40 years. Before enrollment, patients had received standard therapy of radiotherapy alone, temozolomide alone, or radiochemotherapy with temozolomide; most received the combination. Visit V12 was the week-35 safety follow-up and visit V13 was the week-47 end of study. Peripheral blood was collected at six visits: V03 (baseline), V05, V07, V10, V12 and V13. Longitudinal TCRB deep sequencing was done for 25 to 30 treated patients, wherever samples were available for exploratory analyses.

The CDR3 goes from the cysteine to the phenylalanine over 12 residues. CDR3 DNA is the only sequence kept; it has 36 bases, read in frame from the first base. At the junction V is shortened by 2 bases and J by 6 bases, with 7 bases in between. CDR1 is given as LGHNT and CDR2 as FRNRAP, both from the germline V gene. Findings and caveats that apply to the study as a whole: Immune responses induced by the vaccine were seen in over 90% of patients across multiple MHC alleles. Selection of PBMC samples for TCRB deep sequencing was based on availability. The authors noted that analyses of patient blood samples could not be reproduced because of sample limitations. Changes in the top peripheral T cell clonotypes picked up by TCRB sequencing did not appear to be linked to pseudoprogression.

The receptor comes from a woman younger than 45 with glioma. Sequencing was performed on PBMCs, taken from a glioma patient whose treatment included an IDH1 peptide vaccine. The chain is made from TRBV12-5 and TRBJ1-1, with the identity of the D gene unclear. The DNA sequence is as follows: TGTGCTAGTGGTTTGTTAAGATCTGAAGCTTTCTTT. This encodes CASGLLRSEAFF.